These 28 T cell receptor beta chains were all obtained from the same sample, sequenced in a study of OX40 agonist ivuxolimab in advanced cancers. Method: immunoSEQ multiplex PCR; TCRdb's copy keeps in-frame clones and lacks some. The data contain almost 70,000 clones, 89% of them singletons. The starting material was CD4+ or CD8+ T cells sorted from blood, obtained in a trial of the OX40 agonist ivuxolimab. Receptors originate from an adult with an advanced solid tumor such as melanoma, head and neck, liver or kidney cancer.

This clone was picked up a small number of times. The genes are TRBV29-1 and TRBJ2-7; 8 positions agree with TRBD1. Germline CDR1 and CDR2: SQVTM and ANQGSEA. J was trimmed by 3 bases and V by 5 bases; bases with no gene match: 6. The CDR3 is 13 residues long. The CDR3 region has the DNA TGCAGCGTTTCCGGGACAGGCGTCTACGAGCAGTACTTC. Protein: CSVSGTGVYEQYF.

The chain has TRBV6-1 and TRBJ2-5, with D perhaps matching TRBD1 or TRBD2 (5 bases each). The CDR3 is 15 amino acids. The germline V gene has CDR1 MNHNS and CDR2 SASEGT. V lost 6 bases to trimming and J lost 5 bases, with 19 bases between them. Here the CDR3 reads CASRGSLTVGETQYF. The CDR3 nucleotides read TGTGCCAGCAGGGGGAGTTTGACAGTTGGGGAGACCCAGTACTTC.

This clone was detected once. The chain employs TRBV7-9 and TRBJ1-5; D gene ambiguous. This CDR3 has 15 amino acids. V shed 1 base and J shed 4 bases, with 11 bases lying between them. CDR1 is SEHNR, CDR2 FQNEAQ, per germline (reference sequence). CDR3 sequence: CASSLGTAKNQPQHF. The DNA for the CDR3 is TGTGCCAGCAGCTTAGGGACGGCTAAGAATCAGCCCCAGCATTTT. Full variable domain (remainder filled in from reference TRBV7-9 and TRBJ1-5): DTGVSQNPRHKITKRGQNVTFRCDPISEHNRLYWYRQTLGQGPEFLTYFQNEAQLEKSRLLSDRFSAERPKGSFSTLEIQRTEQGDSAMYLCASSLGTAKNQPQHFGDGTRLSIL.

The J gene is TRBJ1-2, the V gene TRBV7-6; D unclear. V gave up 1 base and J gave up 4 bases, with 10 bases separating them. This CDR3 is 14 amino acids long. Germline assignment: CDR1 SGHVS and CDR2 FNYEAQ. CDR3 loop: CASSLDTAAYGYTF. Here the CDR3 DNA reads TGTGCCAGCAGCTTAGATACAGCTGCCTATGGCTACACCTTC.

The CDR3 coding sequence is TGTGCCAGCAGTTCTAGCTCAGTGTATTGGGAGCTGTTTTTT. Its translation: CASSSSSVYWELFF. This sequence joins TRBV28 and TRBJ2-2; D may be TRBD2 (5 bases). The CDR3 totals 14 residues. The V gene's germline CDR1 is MDHEN and CDR2 SYDVKM. The ends were cut back, 4 bases at V and 9 bases at J, with 15 bases in the middle.

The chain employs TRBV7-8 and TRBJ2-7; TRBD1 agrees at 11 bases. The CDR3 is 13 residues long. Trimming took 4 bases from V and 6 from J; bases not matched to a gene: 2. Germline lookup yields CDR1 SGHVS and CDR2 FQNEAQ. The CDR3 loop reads CASSSGQGAEQYF. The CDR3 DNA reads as TGTGCCAGCAGCTCCGGACAGGGGGCCGAGCAGTACTTC.

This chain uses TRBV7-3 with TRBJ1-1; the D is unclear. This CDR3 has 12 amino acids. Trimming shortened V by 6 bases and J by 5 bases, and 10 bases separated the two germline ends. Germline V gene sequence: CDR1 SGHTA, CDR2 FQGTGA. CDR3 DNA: TGTGCCAGCAGACACTCTGGAACTGAAGCTTTCTTT. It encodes CASRHSGTEAFF. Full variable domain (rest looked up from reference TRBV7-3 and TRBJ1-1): GAGVSQTPSNKVTEKGKYVELRCDPISGHTALYWYRQSLGQGPEFLIYFQGTGAADDSGLPNDRFFAVRPEGSVSTLKIQRTERGDSAVYLCASRHSGTEAFFGQGTRLTVV.

The CDR3 bases are TGTGCCAGCAGCTTCAGTCCGGACAGCACAGATACGCAGTATTTT. Translation gives CASSFSPDSTDTQYF. The chain joins TRBV7-3 to TRBJ2-3; no reliable D call. The germline CDR1 and CDR2 sequences are SGHTA and FQGTGA. V was trimmed by 3 bases and J by 0 bases, leaving 10 bases between them. CDR3 length equals 15 residues.

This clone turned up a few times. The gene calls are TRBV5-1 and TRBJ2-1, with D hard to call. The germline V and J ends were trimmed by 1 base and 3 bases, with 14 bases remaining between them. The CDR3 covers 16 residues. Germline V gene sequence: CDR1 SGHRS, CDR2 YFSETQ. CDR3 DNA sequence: TGCGCCAGCAGCTTGAGGTCTACCAACTACTACAATGAGCAGTTCTTC. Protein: CASSLRSTNYYNEQFF.

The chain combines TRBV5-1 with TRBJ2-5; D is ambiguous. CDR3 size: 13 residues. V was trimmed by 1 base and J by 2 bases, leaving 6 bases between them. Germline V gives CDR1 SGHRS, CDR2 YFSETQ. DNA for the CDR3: TGCGCCAGCAGCTTGAACTGGCAAGAGACCCAGTACTTC. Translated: CASSLNWQETQYF.

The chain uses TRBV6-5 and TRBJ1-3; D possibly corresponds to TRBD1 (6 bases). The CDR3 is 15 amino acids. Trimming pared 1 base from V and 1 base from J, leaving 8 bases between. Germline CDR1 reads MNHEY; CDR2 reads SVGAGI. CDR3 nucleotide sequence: TGTGCCAGCAGTTACTTTCAGGGGTCTGGAAACACCATATATTTT. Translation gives CASSYFQGSGNTIYF.

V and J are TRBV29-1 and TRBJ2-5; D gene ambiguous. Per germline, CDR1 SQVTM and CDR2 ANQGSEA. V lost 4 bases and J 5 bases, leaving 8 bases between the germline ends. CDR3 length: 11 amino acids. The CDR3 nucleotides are TGCAGCGTTGGAATGGGGGAGACCCAGTACTTC. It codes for CSVGMGETQYF.

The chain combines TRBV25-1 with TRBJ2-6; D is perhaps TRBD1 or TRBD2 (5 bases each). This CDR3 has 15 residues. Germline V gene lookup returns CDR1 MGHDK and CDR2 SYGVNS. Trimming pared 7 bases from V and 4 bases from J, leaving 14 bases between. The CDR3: CASTLSGTGANVLTF. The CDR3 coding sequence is TGTGCCAGCACTCTGTCAGGGACCGGGGCCAACGTCCTGACTTTC.

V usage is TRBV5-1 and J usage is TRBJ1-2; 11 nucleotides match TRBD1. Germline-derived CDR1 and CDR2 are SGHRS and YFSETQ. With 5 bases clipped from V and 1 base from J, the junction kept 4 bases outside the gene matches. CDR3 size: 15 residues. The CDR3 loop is CASSQGTGGNYGYTF. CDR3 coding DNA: TGCGCCAGCAGTCAGGGGACAGGGGGTAACTATGGCTACACCTTC.

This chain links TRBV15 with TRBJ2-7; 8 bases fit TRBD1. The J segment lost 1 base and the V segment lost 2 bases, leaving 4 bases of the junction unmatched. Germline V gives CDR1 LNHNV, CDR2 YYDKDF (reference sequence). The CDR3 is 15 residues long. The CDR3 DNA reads TGTGCCACCAGCAGAAGCCGGACAGGGTCCTACGAGCAGTACTTC. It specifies CATSRSRTGSYEQYF.

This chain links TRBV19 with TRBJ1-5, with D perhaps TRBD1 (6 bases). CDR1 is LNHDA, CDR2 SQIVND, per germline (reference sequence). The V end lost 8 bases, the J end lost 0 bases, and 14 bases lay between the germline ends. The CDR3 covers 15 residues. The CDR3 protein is CASGGGAYSNQPQHF. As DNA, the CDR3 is TGTGCCAGTGGGGGCGGGGCCTATAGCAATCAGCCCCAGCATTTT.

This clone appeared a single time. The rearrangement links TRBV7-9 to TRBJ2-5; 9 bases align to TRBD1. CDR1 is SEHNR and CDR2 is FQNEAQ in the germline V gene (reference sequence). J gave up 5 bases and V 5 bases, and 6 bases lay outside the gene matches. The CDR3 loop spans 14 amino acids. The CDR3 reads CASSKQGAKETQYF. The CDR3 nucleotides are TGTGCCAGCAGCAAACAGGGGGCTAAGGAGACCCAGTACTTC.

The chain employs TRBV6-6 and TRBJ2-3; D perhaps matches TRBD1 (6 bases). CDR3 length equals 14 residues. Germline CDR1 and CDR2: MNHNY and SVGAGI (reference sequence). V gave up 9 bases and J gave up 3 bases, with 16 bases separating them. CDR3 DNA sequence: TGTGCCAGTAGCATCAGGGGAAGAACAGATACGCAGTATTTT. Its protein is CASSIRGRTDTQYF.

This CDR3 is CASSLIASGRADSYNEQFF. The DNA for the CDR3 is TGTGCCAGCAGCTTAATAGCTAGCGGGAGGGCCGACTCCTACAATGAGCAGTTCTTC. This chain joins TRBV7-3 and TRBJ2-1; 12 bases agree with TRBD2. The CDR3 covers 19 residues. Germline V lookup: CDR1 SGHTA, CDR2 FQGTGA. The ends lost 1 base at V and 0 bases at J; junction bases unmatched: 7.

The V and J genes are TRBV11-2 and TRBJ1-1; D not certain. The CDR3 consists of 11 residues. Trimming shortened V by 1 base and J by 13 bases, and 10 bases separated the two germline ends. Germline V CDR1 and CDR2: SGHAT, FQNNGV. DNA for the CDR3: TGTGCCAGCAGCTTAGCTAAGCCGGTTTTCTTT. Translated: CASSLAKPVFF.

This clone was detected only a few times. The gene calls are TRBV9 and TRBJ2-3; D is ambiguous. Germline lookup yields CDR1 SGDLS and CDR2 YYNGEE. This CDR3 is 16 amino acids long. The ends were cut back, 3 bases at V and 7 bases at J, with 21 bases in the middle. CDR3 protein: CASSAPTSSRSNTQYF. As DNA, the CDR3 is TGTGCCAGCAGCGCCCCCACTTCCAGTCGCTCGAATACGCAGTATTTT.

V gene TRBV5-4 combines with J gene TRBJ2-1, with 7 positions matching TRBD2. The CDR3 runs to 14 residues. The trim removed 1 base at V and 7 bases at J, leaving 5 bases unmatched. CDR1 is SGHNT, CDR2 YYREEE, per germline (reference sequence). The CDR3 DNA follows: TGTGCCAGCAGCTTGCGGCGGGAGAAGAATGAGCAGTTCTTC. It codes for CASSLRREKNEQFF.

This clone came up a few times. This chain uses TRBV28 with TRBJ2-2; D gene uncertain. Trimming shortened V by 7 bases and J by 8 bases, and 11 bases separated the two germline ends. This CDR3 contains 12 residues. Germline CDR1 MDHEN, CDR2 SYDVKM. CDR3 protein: CASKLGAGELFF. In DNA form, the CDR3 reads TGTGCCAGCAAATTGGGTGCGGGGGAGCTGTTTTTT. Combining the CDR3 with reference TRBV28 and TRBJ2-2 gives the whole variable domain DVKVTQSSRYLVKRTGEKVFLECVQDMDHENMFWYRQDPGLGLRLIYFSYDVKMKEKGDIPEGYSVSREKKERFSLILESASTNQTSMYLCASKLGAGELFFGEGSRLTVL.

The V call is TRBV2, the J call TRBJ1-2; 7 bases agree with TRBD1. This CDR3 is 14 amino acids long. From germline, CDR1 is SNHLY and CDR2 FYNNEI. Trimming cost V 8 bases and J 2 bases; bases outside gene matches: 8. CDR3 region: CASVTGTANYGYTF. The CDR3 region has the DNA TGTGCCAGCGTAACCGGGACAGCCAACTATGGCTACACCTTC.

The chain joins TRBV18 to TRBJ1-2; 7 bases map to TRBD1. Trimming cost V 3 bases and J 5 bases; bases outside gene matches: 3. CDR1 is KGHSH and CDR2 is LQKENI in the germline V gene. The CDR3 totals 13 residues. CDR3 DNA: TGTGCCAGCTCACCGCCACAGGGGTATGGCTACACCTTC. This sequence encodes CASSPPQGYGYTF.

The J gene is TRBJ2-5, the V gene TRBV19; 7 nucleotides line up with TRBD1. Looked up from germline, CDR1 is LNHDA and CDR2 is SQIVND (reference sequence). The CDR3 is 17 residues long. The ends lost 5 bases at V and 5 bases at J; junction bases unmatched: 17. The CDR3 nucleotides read TGTGCCAGTAGTCTCCGACAGGGCAGAGCTAGCCGGGAGACCCAGTACTTC. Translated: CASSLRQGRASRETQYF.

CDR3 nucleotides: TGTGCCAGCAGCTTAGGTGGTAGCGGGAGGAGCCAAGAGACCCAGTACTTC. Amino acids: CASSLGGSGRSQETQYF. The V call is TRBV11-3, the J call TRBJ2-5; TRBD2 aligns across 10 bases. V dropped 1 base and J dropped 1; count of bases not matched to a gene: 6. The V gene's germline CDR1 is SGHNT and CDR2 YENEEA. The CDR3 has 17 residues.

DNA for the CDR3: TGCGCCAGCAGCTTGGGGCTAGCGGGAGGGACATACAATGAGCAGTTCTTC. Its protein product is CASSLGLAGGTYNEQFF. The genes are TRBV5-1 and TRBJ2-1; TRBD2 aligns across 12 bases. J gave up 4 bases and V 0 bases, and 5 bases lay outside the gene matches. Per the germline V gene, CDR1 is SGHRS and CDR2 is YFSETQ. The CDR3 runs to 17 residues.